This TCR beta chain was captured by sequencing in a study of neurological immune-mediated disorders. The study's findings and limits: The absence of any CDR3 amino acid sequence shared by expanded clones across subjects suggests that repertoires were private in all groups.

This clonotype was recorded many times. Antigen: not known. With 10-nucleotide random UMIs included, cDNA was synthesized by 5'RACE. Over 200 million TCR-beta sequences from 15-18 subjects came out of each sequencing run. Each CDR3 protein is one row after TCRdb ran MiXCR on the 5' RACE reads. This sample has roughly 34,000 distinct CDR3 sequences, with about an eighth found just once. CDR1 is MNHEY, CDR2 SVGAGI, per germline. V lost 0 bases to trimming and J lost 8 bases, with 16 bases between them. The CDR3 sequence is 15 residues long. Time point meaning: longitudinal time-point 2. The healthy controls volunteered at a blood bank in Maryland, USA.

The chain combines TRBV6-5 with TRBJ1-2; D is unclear. Sequencing was done on a sample of PBMCs. The sequence derives from a woman in her thirties or forties in good health. The CDR3 loop is CASSYSKTAGFGYTF. CDR3 in DNA: TGTGCCAGCAGTTACTCGAAGACGGCGGGGTTCGGCTACACCTTC.